This T cell receptor (beta chain) was recovered during a study of Ad26.COV2.S vaccination and SARS-CoV-2 variants. Study in general: By the intramuscular route, Ad26.COV2.S was given once, or twice 56 days apart.

Note on this clone: Its cognate antigen is unknown.

Treatment indicated: roughly 20 received Ad26.COV2.S at low or high dose, single or two shots; about 5 received placebo; per-sample allocation not given. Following the first vaccine or placebo injection, samples were taken on day 63. General study findings and limits: Compared with placebo recipients, vaccine recipients had higher spike-specific TCR breadth.

The repertoire was sequenced with immunoSEQ multiplex PCR; TCRdb's copy has only in-frame clones and lacks some. The sample carries under 550,000 clones, 80% to 95% recorded once. The J segment lost 3 bases and the V segment lost 5 bases, leaving 4 bases of the junction unmatched. This CDR3 region has 13 residues. Germline-derived CDR1 and CDR2 are MNHEY and SMNVEV (reference sequence). This receptor was obtained from a person aged 18 to 59 who received the Ad26.COV2.S COVID-19 vaccine or a placebo. Sequences were derived from peripheral blood, sampled in a trial of Ad26.COV2.S vaccine versus placebo. The chain uses TRBV27 and TRBJ2-7; 7 nucleotides agree with TRBD1. CDR3 nucleotide sequence: TGTGCCAGCAGTACCGGGACAGACTACGAGCAGTACTTC. Translated, it gives CASSTGTDYEQYF.